The entry below describes one T cell receptor (beta chain). What it binds is unknown. The sample originates from a study of T-cell reconstitution after alpha-beta-depleted transplantation in children. General study findings and limits: At the one-year point after transplant, T-cell counts and TCRbeta diversity were found to come mostly from T cells that had been newly produced. Some patients showed high day-60 TCRbeta diversity, which derived from surviving recipient T cells and thymic progenitors. Several hundred rapidly expanded clones from non-depleted graft cells reportedly supplied alpha-beta T cells about two months post-transplant.

Using unique molecular identifiers, the investigators prepared the TCRbeta library. Via MiXCR, TCRdb re-called the PCR reads, giving one row per CDR3 protein. The sample contains about 580,000 distinct CDR3 sequences, over 25% of which appear only once. The TCR was taken from a boy in the first two years of life with Wiskott-Aldrich syndrome, due to receive a stem cell transplant. Sample: PBMCs, taken before TCRalphabeta/CD19-depleted stem cell transplant.

The CDR3 here is CASRASGYQPQHF. Here the CDR3 DNA reads TGTGCCAGCAGAGCCAGCGGGTATCAGCCCCAGCATTTT. The rearrangement joins TRBV6-1 to TRBJ1-5; D not certain. Trimming removed 6 bases at V and 5 bases at J, with 11 bases between. This CDR3 is built from 13 residues. Germline CDR1 MNHNS, CDR2 SASEGT.